This is a list of T cell receptor beta chains from one sample in a study of low-dose radiotherapy and immunotherapy resistance in tumors. TCRdb ran MiXCR on the reads and lists one entry per CDR3 protein. The table lists 35,000 to 45,000 distinct CDR3 sequences, 30% to 35% of them singletons. The specimen was PBMCs, collected before treatment. All receptors derive from a male donor with gallbladder cancer. CDR3s leave out the opening cysteine and the closing phenylalanine or tryptophan. Clone size, where shown, is once, few, many, or a class for clones that have expanded.

j_call: TRBJ2-1
v_call: TRBV28
clone_size: many
cdr3_aa: ASSSDLQGAGNEQF

j_call: TRBJ2-5
v_call: TRBV5-1
clone_size: many
cdr3_aa: ASSLGPSGGRSETQY

j_call: TRBJ1-4
v_call: TRBV30
clone_size: many
cdr3_aa: AWSFPTGGNDEKLF

j_call: TRBJ1-4
v_call: TRBV6-5
clone_size: .
cdr3_aa: ASTSGKGGVDEKLF

j_call: TRBJ1-2
v_call: TRBV5-1
clone_size: .
cdr3_aa: ASSLRGQGNYGYT

j_call: TRBJ2-1
v_call: TRBV29-1
clone_size: .
cdr3_aa: SVQGLTYNEQF

j_call: TRBJ2-7
v_call: TRBV30
clone_size: many
cdr3_aa: AWSDGSSYEQY

j_call: TRBJ2-7
v_call: TRBV5-1
clone_size: few
cdr3_aa: ASSSDLISYEQY

j_call: TRBJ2-1
v_call: TRBV7-2
clone_size: many
cdr3_aa: ASSLDRNNEQF

j_call: TRBJ1-5
v_call: TRBV29-1
clone_size: medium-sized
cdr3_aa: SARGTVGNQPQH

j_call: TRBJ2-1
v_call: TRBV29-1
clone_size: .
cdr3_aa: SVSWKLALNQGQF

j_call: TRBJ2-3
v_call: TRBV5-6
clone_size: many
cdr3_aa: ASSLLRDRTHTDTQY

j_call: TRBJ2-5
v_call: TRBV20-1
clone_size: .
cdr3_aa: SATKGGDPQETQY

j_call: TRBJ2-7
v_call: TRBV28
clone_size: .
cdr3_aa: ASSPVARGPAYEQY

j_call: TRBJ1-1
v_call: TRBV7-8
clone_size: .
cdr3_aa: ASSLTGVAF

j_call: TRBJ1-5
v_call: TRBV28
clone_size: many
cdr3_aa: ASSSQDQPQH

j_call: TRBJ2-2
v_call: TRBV5-4
clone_size: once
cdr3_aa: ASSRTGANTGELF

j_call: TRBJ1-2
v_call: TRBV5-1
clone_size: many
cdr3_aa: ASSLGRGADYGYT

j_call: TRBJ1-2
v_call: TRBV6-6
clone_size: many
cdr3_aa: ASSYSSVFVDTFHGYT

j_call: TRBJ2-1
v_call: TRBV7-3
clone_size: many
cdr3_aa: ASSSGTSGLGGQF

j_call: TRBJ2-2
v_call: TRBV12-3/TRBV12-4
clone_size: many
cdr3_aa: ASSFSGELF

j_call: TRBJ1-5
v_call: TRBV4-2
clone_size: .
cdr3_aa: ASSQAGRGKSAPA

j_call: TRBJ2-7
v_call: TRBV7-2
clone_size: .
cdr3_aa: ASSLRGARSYEQY

j_call: TRBJ2-7
v_call: TRBV20-1
clone_size: many
cdr3_aa: SARDSLASAYEQY

j_call: TRBJ1-2
v_call: TRBV28
clone_size: .
cdr3_aa: ASSSAGEAGYGYT

j_call: TRBJ2-5
v_call: TRBV5-1
clone_size: many
cdr3_aa: ASSSGVTDQETQY

j_call: TRBJ2-7
v_call: TRBV29-1
clone_size: many
cdr3_aa: SVLGFRYEQY

j_call: TRBJ2-5
v_call: TRBV18
clone_size: many
cdr3_aa: ASSPNLQETQY

j_call: TRBJ2-1
v_call: TRBV27
clone_size: many
cdr3_aa: ASSKTALGSYNEQF

j_call: TRBJ2-1
v_call: TRBV3-1
clone_size: many
cdr3_aa: ASSLSGLADNEQF

j_call: TRBJ2-3
v_call: TRBV10-3
clone_size: .
cdr3_aa: GGGPTTDTQY

j_call: TRBJ1-2
v_call: TRBV28
clone_size: medium-sized
cdr3_aa: AEQRANYGYT

j_call: TRBJ2-3
v_call: TRBV18
clone_size: .
cdr3_aa: ASSPGTSGRDTQY

j_call: TRBJ2-3
v_call: TRBV29-1
clone_size: many
cdr3_aa: SVVLGSSDTQY

j_call: TRBJ2-7
v_call: TRBV5-5
clone_size: .
cdr3_aa: ASSSEDTYEQY

j_call: TRBJ2-3
v_call: TRBV28
clone_size: medium-sized
cdr3_aa: ASSPTLVDYGTGDTQY

j_call: TRBJ2-5
v_call: TRBV12-3/TRBV12-4
clone_size: many
cdr3_aa: ASSLGQLRETQY